This T cell receptor (beta chain) was recorded in a study of breast tumors, draining lymph nodes, adjacent tissues. Study-wide findings and caveats: Compared with basal-like, luminal-like tumors shared significantly more repertoire with nontumor tissue. Tumor repertoires ranked between lymph nodes and nontumor tissue in diversity, with V and J gene preferences. That most tumor T cells come from lymph nodes remained unproven.

TCRdb independently ran MiXCR on the multiplex PCR reads; one entry per CDR3 protein. This sample has over 250,000 distinct CDR3 sequences, with over 25% found just once. Samples came from axillary lymph nodes draining the breast cancer. This clonotype has only a few counts. The antigen is not known. One junction end disagrees with the germline gene, perhaps due to a read error. The germline CDR1 and CDR2 sequences are LGHDT and YNNKEL (reference sequence). The CDR3 is made up of 14 amino acids. The genes are TRBV3-1 and TRBJ2-3; D unclear. The TCR sequence derives from a female donor with breast cancer. Some clones in this sample may be carry-over from other donors' samples. The sample was axillary lymph node tissue. The CDR3 loop is CASSQENSIDTQYF. CDR3 bases: TGTGCCAGCAGCCAAGAGAATAGCATAGATACGCAGTATTTT.